This is a list of T cell receptor beta chains from one sample in a study of T cell responses to AZD1222 COVID-19 vaccine. Libraries were prepared by immunoSEQ multiplex PCR; TCRdb keeps only in-frame clonotypes and omits some of them. The sample records about 180,000 clones, around nine tenths being singletons. This sample comprised peripheral blood, obtained 28 days after the second AZD1222 dose. Receptors originate from an adult who received the AZD1222 COVID-19 vaccine. CDR3s include the opening cysteine and the closing phenylalanine or tryptophan. The D gene is left open where the match is weak. The size entry is marked missing in some rows and otherwise reads once, few, many or a size class.

j_call: TRBJ2-6
d_call: -
v_call: TRBV18
clone_size: -
cdr3_nt: TGTGCCAGCTCACCCACCGTGGGTTCTGGGGCCAACGTCCTGACTTTC
cdr3_aa: CASSPTVGSGANVLTF

j_call: TRBJ1-6
d_call: -
v_call: TRBV6-5
clone_size: -
cdr3_nt: TGTGCCAGCAGTACCTGGACAGCTCCTTCACCCCTCCACTTT
cdr3_aa: CASSTWTAPSPLHF

j_call: TRBJ2-3
d_call: -
v_call: TRBV10-3
clone_size: -
cdr3_nt: TGTGCCATCAGTGTGGATGCTTCTAGCACAGATACGCAGTATTTT
cdr3_aa: CAISVDASSTDTQYF

j_call: TRBJ2-1
d_call: -
v_call: TRBV14
clone_size: -
cdr3_nt: TGTGCCAGCAGCCAAGGTGGAGGAACTGAGCAGTTCTTC
cdr3_aa: CASSQGGGTEQFF

j_call: TRBJ2-7
d_call: TRBD1
v_call: TRBV19
clone_size: -
cdr3_nt: TGTGCCAGTAGTATGGGGACAGGGGGCTTACACGAGCAGTACTTC
cdr3_aa: CASSMGTGGLHEQYF

j_call: TRBJ2-6
d_call: -
v_call: TRBV3-1/TRBV3-2
clone_size: -
cdr3_nt: TGTGCCAGCAGTCGGGACTCCTGGAGCAAATCTGGGGCCAACGTCCTGACTTTC
cdr3_aa: CASSRDSWSKSGANVLTF

j_call: TRBJ2-7
d_call: -
v_call: TRBV6-5
clone_size: -
cdr3_nt: TGTGCCAGCAGTAGAGCCTACGAGCAGTACTTC
cdr3_aa: CASSRAYEQYF

j_call: TRBJ2-5
d_call: TRBD1
v_call: TRBV29-1
clone_size: -
cdr3_nt: TGCAGCGTGGGCGAGAGACAGGGGCCCCAAGAGACCCAGTACTTC
cdr3_aa: CSVGERQGPQETQYF

j_call: TRBJ1-5
d_call: -
v_call: TRBV28
clone_size: -
cdr3_nt: TGTGCCAGCAGCCCCATTTCAGGGGGCAATCAGCCCCAGCATTTT
cdr3_aa: CASSPISGGNQPQHF

j_call: TRBJ2-7
d_call: -
v_call: TRBV24-1
clone_size: -
cdr3_nt: TGTGCCACCAGACCCGGGGGATCCTACGAGCAGTACTTC
cdr3_aa: CATRPGGSYEQYF

j_call: TRBJ2-2
d_call: -
v_call: TRBV10-3
clone_size: -
cdr3_nt: TGTGCCATCAGGGGGGGGCAGGGCTCGAACACCGGGGAGCTGTTTTTT
cdr3_aa: CAIRGGQGSNTGELFF

j_call: TRBJ1-1
d_call: TRBD1
v_call: TRBV24-1
clone_size: -
cdr3_nt: TGTGCCACCAGTGGTACACAGGGGAAGGCTGAAGCTTTCTTT
cdr3_aa: CATSGTQGKAEAFF

j_call: TRBJ2-7
d_call: -
v_call: TRBV19
clone_size: -
cdr3_nt: TGTGCCAGTAGTAAGGGGCAGGGGGGCCCGAGCTACGAGCAGTACTTC
cdr3_aa: CASSKGQGGPSYEQYF

j_call: TRBJ1-2
d_call: -
v_call: TRBV27
clone_size: -
cdr3_nt: TGTGCCAGCAGTTTATGGCCAGAGGGAGGTTTGGATGGCTACACCTTC
cdr3_aa: CASSLWPEGGLDGYTF

j_call: TRBJ1-1
d_call: -
v_call: TRBV30
clone_size: -
cdr3_nt: TGTGCCTGGAGTCCCGGGGTTACTGAAGCTTTCTTT
cdr3_aa: CAWSPGVTEAFF

j_call: TRBJ2-7
d_call: TRBD1
v_call: TRBV6-5
clone_size: -
cdr3_nt: TGTGCCAGCAGTTACGGACAGGGTTCTGGCGAGCAGTACTTC
cdr3_aa: CASSYGQGSGEQYF

j_call: TRBJ2-7
d_call: -
v_call: TRBV11-1
clone_size: -
cdr3_nt: TGTGCCAGCAGCTTGGGTCAGGGGGGCTACGAGCAGTACTTC
cdr3_aa: CASSLGQGGYEQYF

j_call: TRBJ1-1
d_call: TRBD1
v_call: TRBV5-6
clone_size: -
cdr3_nt: TGTGCCAGCAGCCCAGGGGGCTTGAACACTGAAGCTTTCTTT
cdr3_aa: CASSPGGLNTEAFF

j_call: TRBJ2-2
d_call: -
v_call: TRBV4-3
clone_size: -
cdr3_nt: TGCGCCAGCAGCCAAGATGGGGCGGACACCGGGGAGCTGTTTTTT
cdr3_aa: CASSQDGADTGELFF

j_call: TRBJ2-7
d_call: -
v_call: TRBV4-3
clone_size: -
cdr3_nt: TGCGCCAGCAGCCAAGGGCAGTTCTACGAGCAGTACTTC
cdr3_aa: CASSQGQFYEQYF

j_call: TRBJ2-7
d_call: -
v_call: TRBV30
clone_size: -
cdr3_nt: TGTGCCTGGACCGAAACTAGGGAGCAGTACTTC
cdr3_aa: CAWTETREQYF

j_call: TRBJ2-1
d_call: -
v_call: TRBV7-2
clone_size: -
cdr3_nt: TGTGCCAGCAGCTTAGCTAGCCGGGAGCAGTTCTTC
cdr3_aa: CASSLASREQFF

j_call: TRBJ2-1
d_call: -
v_call: TRBV19
clone_size: -
cdr3_nt: TGTGCCAGTAGTATAATGGCAGGCCCCTACAATGAGCAGTTCTTC
cdr3_aa: CASSIMAGPYNEQFF

j_call: TRBJ1-5
d_call: -
v_call: TRBV7-8
clone_size: -
cdr3_nt: TGTGCCAGCAGCTTAGCTTCCAGGGGAGGCAATCAGCCCCAGCATTTT
cdr3_aa: CASSLASRGGNQPQHF

j_call: TRBJ2-1
d_call: TRBD2
v_call: TRBV3-1/TRBV3-2
clone_size: -
cdr3_nt: TGTGCCAGCAGCCAAGAAACCCCCCTCGCTCTAGCGGTCACCAATGAGCAGTTCTTC
cdr3_aa: CASSQETPLALAVTNEQFF

j_call: TRBJ2-7
d_call: TRBD2
v_call: TRBV10-3
clone_size: -
cdr3_nt: TGTGCCATCAGTGTTGCGACTAGCTCGGGAAAGCAGTACTTC
cdr3_aa: CAISVATSSGKQYF

j_call: TRBJ1-1
d_call: -
v_call: TRBV28
clone_size: -
cdr3_nt: TGTGCCAGCAGTTTATGGGGTAAGGGGGTGAACACTGAAGCTTTCTTT
cdr3_aa: CASSLWGKGVNTEAFF

j_call: TRBJ2-1
d_call: TRBD2
v_call: TRBV19
clone_size: -
cdr3_nt: TGTGCCAGTAGGGGACTAGCGGGAGTACATGAGCAGTTCTTC
cdr3_aa: CASRGLAGVHEQFF

j_call: TRBJ2-5
d_call: TRBD1
v_call: TRBV6-6
clone_size: -
cdr3_nt: TGTGCCAGCAGGAACGACAGGGAAGAGACCCAGTACTTC
cdr3_aa: CASRNDREETQYF

j_call: TRBJ2-5
d_call: -
v_call: TRBV24-1
clone_size: -
cdr3_nt: TGTGCCACCAGTGATTCCAGACAGGACCCCCAAGAGACCCAGTACTTC
cdr3_aa: CATSDSRQDPQETQYF

j_call: TRBJ2-7
d_call: -
v_call: TRBV24-1
clone_size: once
cdr3_nt: TGTGCCACCAGTGACCAACGGCGGCAGGGCGGTGAGCAGTACTTC
cdr3_aa: CATSDQRRQGGEQYF

j_call: TRBJ1-2
d_call: -
v_call: TRBV6-5
clone_size: -
cdr3_nt: TGTGCCAGCAGAGAGCGGACGGACGACTATGGCTACACCTTC
cdr3_aa: CASRERTDDYGYTF

j_call: TRBJ2-7
d_call: TRBD2
v_call: TRBV19
clone_size: -
cdr3_nt: TGTGCCAGTAGTGGGTCTAGCGGGAGCTACGAGCAGTACTTC
cdr3_aa: CASSGSSGSYEQYF

j_call: TRBJ2-1
d_call: TRBD2
v_call: TRBV7-9
clone_size: -
cdr3_nt: TGTGCCAGCAGTCCAGATGGGACTAGCTCCTACAATGAGCAGTTCTTC
cdr3_aa: CASSPDGTSSYNEQFF

j_call: TRBJ1-1
d_call: TRBD1
v_call: TRBV9
clone_size: once
cdr3_nt: TGTGCCAGCAGCGTAGACTCGCCGACAGGGGTACGGACTGAAGCTTTCTTT
cdr3_aa: CASSVDSPTGVRTEAFF

j_call: TRBJ2-7
d_call: -
v_call: TRBV19
clone_size: -
cdr3_nt: TGTGCCAGTAGTAGCAGGGGGGATATCTACGAGCAGTACTTC
cdr3_aa: CASSSRGDIYEQYF

j_call: TRBJ2-1
d_call: TRBD2
v_call: TRBV6-2/TRBV6-3
clone_size: -
cdr3_nt: TGTGCCAGCAGTGGGACACTAGCGGGAGGTAGAGATGAGCAGTTCTTC
cdr3_aa: CASSGTLAGGRDEQFF

j_call: TRBJ1-1
d_call: TRBD1
v_call: TRBV10-2
clone_size: -
cdr3_nt: TGCGCCAGCAGCGGGCTGGGACAGGGAGTCATGAACACTGAAGCTTTCTTT
cdr3_aa: CASSGLGQGVMNTEAFF

j_call: TRBJ2-2
d_call: TRBD1
v_call: TRBV7-9
clone_size: -
cdr3_nt: TGTGCCAGCAGCAAGACAGGGGGCGTTAACACCGGGGAGCTGTTTTTT
cdr3_aa: CASSKTGGVNTGELFF

j_call: TRBJ2-7
d_call: -
v_call: TRBV6-2/TRBV6-3
clone_size: -
cdr3_nt: TGTGCCAGCAGTTATGGCCCGGGGACCGGCTACGAGCAGTACTTC
cdr3_aa: CASSYGPGTGYEQYF

j_call: TRBJ2-2
d_call: -
v_call: TRBV6-4
clone_size: -
cdr3_nt: TGTGCCAGCAGTGAAGGGGGACTAAACACCGGGGAGCTGTTTTTT
cdr3_aa: CASSEGGLNTGELFF

j_call: TRBJ1-2
d_call: -
v_call: TRBV7-9
clone_size: -
cdr3_nt: TGTGCCAGCAGCTTAGACGGGGCCAACTATGGCTACACCTTC
cdr3_aa: CASSLDGANYGYTF